Below are 10 T cell receptor beta chains sequenced from a single sample in a study of regulatory T cells in long-lasting Graves disease. Through Arm-PCR of CDR3 regions and iRepertoire HTBI primers, TCR beta libraries were built. TCRdb called the multiplex PCR reads again in MiXCR, with one record for every CDR3 protein. In the table there are 620,000 or so distinct CDR3 sequences, roughly 15% of which are singletons. The time point denotes: newly diagnosed GD, antithyroid drugs for less than 3 months. PBMCs were the source of the RNA used for TCR sequencing. The sample was also reused in another study, on T cells in Graves' hyperthyroidism and ophthalmopathy.

The sequences come from peripheral blood mononuclear cells (PBMCs), collected at new diagnosis, from a patient treated with antithyroid drugs. These receptors all stem from a woman between 25 and 40 years old with Graves disease.

This clonotype was seen a handful of times. The chain joins TRBV3-1 to TRBJ2-7; D tentatively reads TRBD1 or TRBD2 (5 bases each). Germline V gives CDR1 LGHDT, CDR2 YNNKEL (reference sequence). This CDR3 region has 15 residues. Deletions cut 4 bases from V and 9 bases from J, with 22 bases between. CDR3 nucleotides: TGTGCCAGCAGCCCCGGGACCACTTCGGTTGTGGGGCAGTACTTC. As protein: CASSPGTTSVVGQYF.

This clonotype was observed many times. The V and J genes are TRBV20-1 and TRBJ2-1; D is unresolved. V lost 6 bases and J lost 5, with 14 bases in between. This CDR3 comprises 13 residues. Germline V gene data show CDR1 as DFQATT and CDR2 as SNEGSKA (reference sequence). CDR3: CSATGGGNNEQFF. DNA for the CDR3: TGCAGTGCGACCGGCGGTGGGAACAATGAGCAGTTCTTC.

V usage is TRBV12-3 or TRBV12-4 and J usage is TRBJ1-1; D perhaps matches TRBD1 (6 bases). CDR3 length equals 17 residues. The germline V and J ends were trimmed by 6 bases and 0 bases, with 20 bases remaining between them. The CDR3 DNA is TGTGCCAGCAGCTCTATCACAACAGGGAACATGAACACTGAAGCTTTCTTT. Its translation is CASSSITTGNMNTEAFF.

The table lists this clonotype with many counts. The rearrangement uses TRBV28 and TRBJ2-7; D call uncertain. This CDR3 contains 12 residues. In germline, CDR1 is MDHEN, CDR2 SYDVKM. V dropped 2 bases and J dropped 2 bases, with 4 bases sitting between them. The CDR3 here is CASSLQAYEQYF. DNA of the CDR3: TGTGCCAGCAGTTTACAAGCCTACGAGCAGTACTTC. The variable domain in full, with the rest retrieved from reference TRBV28 and TRBJ2-7, is DVKVTQSSRYLVKRTGEKVFLECVQDMDHENMFWYRQDPGLGLRLIYFSYDVKMKEKGDIPEGYSVSREKKERFSLILESASTNQTSMYLCASSLQAYEQYFGPGTRLTVT.

This clonotype was recorded many times. The gene calls are TRBV12-3 or TRBV12-4 and TRBJ1-4, with D possibly being TRBD1 (6 bases). The CDR3 is made up of 17 amino acids. Trimming left V 3 bases short and J 2 bases short, with 16 bases between. The CDR3 region is CASSFGTGFGTNEKLFF. In DNA form, the CDR3 reads TGTGCCAGCAGTTTCGGAACAGGGTTCGGCACTAATGAAAAACTGTTTTTT.

This clonotype occurred a few times. The chain carries TRBV28 and TRBJ1-1, with D perhaps TRBD1 (5 bases). This CDR3 is built from 12 residues. Germline V gene data show CDR1 as MDHEN and CDR2 as SYDVKM. Trimming stripped 6 bases from V and 9 bases from J, with 14 bases between. The CDR3 loop is CASRPPGPQAFF. For the CDR3, the DNA is TGTGCCAGCAGGCCACCGGGGCCCCAAGCTTTCTTT.

This clonotype was observed many times. This sequence joins TRBV24-1 and TRBJ2-7; 8 nucleotides agree with TRBD2. There are 13 residues in the CDR3. Per the germline V gene, CDR1 is KGHDR and CDR2 is SFDVKD. The V segment lost 5 bases and the J segment 6 bases; nucleotides outside the gene matches: 5. The CDR3 sequence is CATSAPGGTEQYF. DNA of the CDR3: TGTGCCACCAGTGCCCCGGGAGGGACCGAGCAGTACTTC.

The table lists this clonotype with many counts. V and J are TRBV11-1 and TRBJ2-2; no reliable D call. Trimming cost V 1 base and J 7 bases, with 4 bases left between them. The CDR3 is made up of 12 amino acids. Germline V CDR1 and CDR2: SGHAT, FQDESV (reference sequence). CDR3 nucleotide sequence: TGTGCCAGCAGCTTAGTAGGCGGGGAGCTGTTTTTT. It is translated as CASSLVGGELFF.

This clonotype was recorded many times. J is TRBJ1-1 and V is TRBV3-1; D remains unclear. The CDR3 has 11 amino acids. V lost 7 bases, J lost 5 bases, and 8 bases lay in between. Germline V gene lookup returns CDR1 LGHDT and CDR2 YNNKEL (reference sequence). This chain's CDR3 is CASKGITEAFF. The CDR3 DNA is TGTGCCAGCAAAGGGATTACTGAAGCTTTCTTT.

The chain employs TRBV15 and TRBJ1-5, with TRBD1 as a possible D gene (5 bases). V was cut by 6 bases and J by 1 base, with 10 bases left in between. The germline V gene has CDR1 LNHNV and CDR2 YYDKDF (reference sequence). The CDR3 has 14 residues. The CDR3 coding sequence is TGTGCCACCAGGGACATAGCAAGCAATCAGCCCCAGCATTTT. Its protein is CATRDIASNQPQHF.